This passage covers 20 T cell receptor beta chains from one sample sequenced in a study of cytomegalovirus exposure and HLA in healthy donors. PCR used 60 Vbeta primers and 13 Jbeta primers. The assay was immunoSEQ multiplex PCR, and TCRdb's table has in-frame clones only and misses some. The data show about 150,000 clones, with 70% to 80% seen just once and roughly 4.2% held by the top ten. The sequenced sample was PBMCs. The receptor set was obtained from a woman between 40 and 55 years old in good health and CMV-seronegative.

The CDR3 region has the DNA TGTGCCAGCAGCCCCCGTGGTGACTTCTACGAGCAGTACTTC. This sequence encodes CASSPRGDFYEQYF. The rearrangement joins TRBV7-8 to TRBJ2-7; D is undetermined. The CDR3 is made up of 14 amino acids. Germline-derived CDR1 and CDR2 are SGHVS and FQNEAQ. Deletions cut 5 bases from V and 3 bases from J, with 14 bases between. The variable domain in full, with the rest retrieved from reference TRBV7-8 and TRBJ2-7, is GAGVSQSPRYKVAKRGQDVALRCDPISGHVSLFWYQQALGQGPEFLTYFQNEAQLDKSGLPSDRFFAERPEGSVSTLKIQRTQQEDSAVYLCASSPRGDFYEQYFGPGTRLTVT.

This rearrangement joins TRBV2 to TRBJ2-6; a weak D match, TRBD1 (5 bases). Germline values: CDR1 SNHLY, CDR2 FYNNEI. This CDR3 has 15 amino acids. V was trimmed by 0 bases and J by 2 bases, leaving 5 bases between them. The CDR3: CASSEAGAGANVLTF. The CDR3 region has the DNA TGTGCCAGCAGTGAAGCAGGGGCTGGGGCCAACGTCCTGACTTTC.

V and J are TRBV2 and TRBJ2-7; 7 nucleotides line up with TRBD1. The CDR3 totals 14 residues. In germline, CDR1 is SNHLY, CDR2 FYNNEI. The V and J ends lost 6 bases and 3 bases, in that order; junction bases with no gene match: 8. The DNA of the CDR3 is TGTGCCAGCAGCAGACAGGGTCCTTTCTACGAGCAGTACTTC. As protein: CASSRQGPFYEQYF. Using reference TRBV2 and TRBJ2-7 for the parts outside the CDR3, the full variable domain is EPEVTQTPSHQVTQMGQEVILRCVPISNHLYFYWYRQILGQKVEFLVSFYNNEISEKSEIFDDQFSVERPDGSNFTLKIRSTKLEDSAMYFCASSRQGPFYEQYFGPGTRLTVT.

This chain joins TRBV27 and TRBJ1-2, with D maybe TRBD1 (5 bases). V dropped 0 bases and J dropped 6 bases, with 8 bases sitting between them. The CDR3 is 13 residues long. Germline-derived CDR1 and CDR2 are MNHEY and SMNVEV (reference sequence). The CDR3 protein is CASSLSPGNGYTF. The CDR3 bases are TGTGCCAGCAGTTTATCGCCAGGGAATGGCTACACCTTC.

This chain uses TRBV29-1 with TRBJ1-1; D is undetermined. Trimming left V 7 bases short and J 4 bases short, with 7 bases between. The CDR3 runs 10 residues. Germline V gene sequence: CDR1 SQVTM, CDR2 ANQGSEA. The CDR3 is CSGQATEAFF. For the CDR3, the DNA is TGCAGCGGGCAGGCCACTGAAGCTTTCTTT. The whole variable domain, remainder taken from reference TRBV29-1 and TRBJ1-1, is SAVISQKPSRDICQRGTSLTIQCQVDSQVTMMFWYRQQPGQSLTLIATANQGSEATYESGFVIDKFPISRPNLTFSTLTVSNMSPEDSSIYLCSGQATEAFFGQGTRLTVV.

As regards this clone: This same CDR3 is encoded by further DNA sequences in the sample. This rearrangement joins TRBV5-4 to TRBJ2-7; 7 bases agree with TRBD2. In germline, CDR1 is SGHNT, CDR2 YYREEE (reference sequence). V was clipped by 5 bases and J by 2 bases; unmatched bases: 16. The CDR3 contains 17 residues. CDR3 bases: TGTGCCAGCAGTTTGCGACTATCTAGCGGCGTCCCCTACGAGCAGTACTTC. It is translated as CASSLRLSSGVPYEQYF. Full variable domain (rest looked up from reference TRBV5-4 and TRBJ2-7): ETGVTQSPTHLIKTRGQQVTLRCSSQSGHNTVSWYQQALGQGPQFIFQYYREEENGRGNFPPRFSGLQFPNYSSELNVNALELDDSALYLCASSLRLSSGVPYEQYFGPGTRLTVT.

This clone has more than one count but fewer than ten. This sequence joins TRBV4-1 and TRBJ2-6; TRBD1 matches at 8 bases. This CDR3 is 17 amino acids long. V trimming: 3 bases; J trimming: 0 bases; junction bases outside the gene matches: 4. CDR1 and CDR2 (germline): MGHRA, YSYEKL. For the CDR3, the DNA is TGCGCCAGCAGCCAGGGACAGGCAGCCTCTGGGGCCAACGTCCTGACTTTC. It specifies CASSQGQAASGANVLTF.

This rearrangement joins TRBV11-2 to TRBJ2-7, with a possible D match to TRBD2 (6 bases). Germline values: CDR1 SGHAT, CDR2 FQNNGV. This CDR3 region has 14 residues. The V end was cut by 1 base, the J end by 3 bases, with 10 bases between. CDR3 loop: CASSLAGDGYEQYF. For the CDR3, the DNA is TGTGCCAGCAGCTTAGCGGGAGATGGCTACGAGCAGTACTTC.

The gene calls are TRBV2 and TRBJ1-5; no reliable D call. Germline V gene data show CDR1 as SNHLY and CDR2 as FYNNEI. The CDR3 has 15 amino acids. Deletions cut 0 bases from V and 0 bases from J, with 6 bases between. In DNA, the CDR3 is TGTGCCAGCAGTGAAGCGAGTTATAGCAATCAGCCCCAGCATTTT. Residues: CASSEASYSNQPQHF.

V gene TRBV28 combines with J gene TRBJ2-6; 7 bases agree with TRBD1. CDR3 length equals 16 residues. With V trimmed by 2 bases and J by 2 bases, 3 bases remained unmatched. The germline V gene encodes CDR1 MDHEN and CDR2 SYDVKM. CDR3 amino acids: CASSLPGQAGANVLTF. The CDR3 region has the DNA TGTGCCAGCAGTTTACCCGGACAGGCTGGGGCCAACGTCCTGACTTTC.

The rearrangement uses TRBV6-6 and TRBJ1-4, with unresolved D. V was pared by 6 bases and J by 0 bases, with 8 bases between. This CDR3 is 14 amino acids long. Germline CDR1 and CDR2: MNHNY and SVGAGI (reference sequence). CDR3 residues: CASREQTTNEKLFF. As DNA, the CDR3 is TGTGCCAGCAGGGAACAGACAACTAATGAAAAACTGTTTTTT.

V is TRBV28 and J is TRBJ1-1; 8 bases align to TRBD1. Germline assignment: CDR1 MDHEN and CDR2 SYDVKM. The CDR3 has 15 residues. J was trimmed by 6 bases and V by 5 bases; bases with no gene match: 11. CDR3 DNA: TGTGCCAGCAGTGCCGGGACAGGAAGGACGGCTGAAGCTTTCTTT. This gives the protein CASSAGTGRTAEAFF.

CDR3 DNA: TGTGCCAGCAGTGATATGGTGGAGCTGGAGTACTTC. This translates into CASSDMVELEYF. The rearrangement uses TRBV28 and TRBJ2-7; no reliable D call. The CDR3 extends over 12 amino acids. Germline CDR1 is MDHEN and CDR2 is SYDVKM. V lost 5 bases and J lost 11, with 16 bases in between.

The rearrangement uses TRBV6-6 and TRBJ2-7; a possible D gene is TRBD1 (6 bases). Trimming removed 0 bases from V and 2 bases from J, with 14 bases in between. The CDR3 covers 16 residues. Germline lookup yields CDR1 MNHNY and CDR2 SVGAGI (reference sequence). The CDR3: CASSYSMWDKPYEQYF. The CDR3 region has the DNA TGTGCCAGCAGTTACTCGATGTGGGACAAACCCTACGAGCAGTACTTC.

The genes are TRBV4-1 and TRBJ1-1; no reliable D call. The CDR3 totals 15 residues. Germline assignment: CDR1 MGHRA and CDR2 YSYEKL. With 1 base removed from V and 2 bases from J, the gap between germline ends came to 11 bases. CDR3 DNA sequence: TGCGCCAGCAGCCAAGCCCGGGTCTCCAACACTGAAGCTTTCTTT. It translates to CASSQARVSNTEAFF.

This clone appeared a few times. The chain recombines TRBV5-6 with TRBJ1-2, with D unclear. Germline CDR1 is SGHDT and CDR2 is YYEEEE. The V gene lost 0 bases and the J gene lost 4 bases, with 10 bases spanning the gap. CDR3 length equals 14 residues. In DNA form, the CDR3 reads TGTGCCAGCAGCTTGGGGGAAGGAGGCTATGGCTACACCTTC. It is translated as CASSLGEGGYGYTF.

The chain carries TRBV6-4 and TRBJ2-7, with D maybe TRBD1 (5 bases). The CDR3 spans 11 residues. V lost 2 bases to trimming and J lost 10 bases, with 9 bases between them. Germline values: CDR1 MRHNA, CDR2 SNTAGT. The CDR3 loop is CASSDGALQYF. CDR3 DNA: TGTGCCAGCAGTGACGGGGCTCTCCAGTACTTC.

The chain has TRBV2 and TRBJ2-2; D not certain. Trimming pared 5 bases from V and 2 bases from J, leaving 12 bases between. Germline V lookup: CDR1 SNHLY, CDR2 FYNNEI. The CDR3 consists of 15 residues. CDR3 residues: CASSPLTTNTGELFF. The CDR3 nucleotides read TGTGCCAGCAGTCCACTGACAACTAACACCGGGGAGCTGTTTTTT.

The DNA for the CDR3 is TGTGCCAGCGCAACCGGGACAGCCAATTCACCCCTCCACTTT. This codes for CASATGTANSPLHF. This chain links TRBV25-1 with TRBJ1-6; 7 bases map to TRBD1. The V gene's germline CDR1 is MGHDK and CDR2 SYGVNS. There are 14 residues in the CDR3. The V gene end was trimmed by 8 bases and the J gene end by 7 bases; junction bases not matched to a gene: 8.

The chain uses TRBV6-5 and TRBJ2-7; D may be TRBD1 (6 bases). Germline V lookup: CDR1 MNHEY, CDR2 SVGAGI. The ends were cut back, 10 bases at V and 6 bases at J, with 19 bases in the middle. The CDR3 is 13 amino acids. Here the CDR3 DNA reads TGTGCCATCAGAGCGGCTGGGGGCGGCGAGCAGTACTTC. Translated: CAIRAAGGGEQYF.